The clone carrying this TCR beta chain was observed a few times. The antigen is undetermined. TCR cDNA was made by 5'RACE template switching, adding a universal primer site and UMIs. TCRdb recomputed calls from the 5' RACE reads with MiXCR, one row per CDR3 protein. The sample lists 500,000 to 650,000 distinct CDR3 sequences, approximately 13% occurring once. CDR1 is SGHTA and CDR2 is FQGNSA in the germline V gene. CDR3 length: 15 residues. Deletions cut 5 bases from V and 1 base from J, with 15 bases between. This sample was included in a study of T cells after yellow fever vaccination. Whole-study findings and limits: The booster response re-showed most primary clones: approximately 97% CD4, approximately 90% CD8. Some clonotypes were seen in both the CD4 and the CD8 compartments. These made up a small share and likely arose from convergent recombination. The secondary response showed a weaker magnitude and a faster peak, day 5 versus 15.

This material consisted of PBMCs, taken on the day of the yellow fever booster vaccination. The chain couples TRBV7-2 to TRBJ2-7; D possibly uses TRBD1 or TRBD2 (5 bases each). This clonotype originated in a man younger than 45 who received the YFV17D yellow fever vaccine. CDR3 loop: CASSRPGPWSYEQYF. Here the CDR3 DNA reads TGTGCCAGCAGCCGGCCGGGACCCTGGTCCTACGAGCAGTACTTC.